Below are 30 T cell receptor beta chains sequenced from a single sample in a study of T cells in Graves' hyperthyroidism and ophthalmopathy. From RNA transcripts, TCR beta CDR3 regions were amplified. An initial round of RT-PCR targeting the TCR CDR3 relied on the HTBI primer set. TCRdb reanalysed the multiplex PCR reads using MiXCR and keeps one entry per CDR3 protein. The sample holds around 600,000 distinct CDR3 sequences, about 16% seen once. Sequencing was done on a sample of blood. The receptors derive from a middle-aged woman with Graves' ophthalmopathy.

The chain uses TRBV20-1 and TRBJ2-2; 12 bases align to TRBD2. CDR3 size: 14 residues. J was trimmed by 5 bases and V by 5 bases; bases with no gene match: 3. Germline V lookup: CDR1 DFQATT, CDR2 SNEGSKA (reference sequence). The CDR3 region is CSALAGGGTGELFF. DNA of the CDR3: TGCAGTGCTCTAGCGGGAGGGGGTACCGGGGAGCTGTTTTTT.

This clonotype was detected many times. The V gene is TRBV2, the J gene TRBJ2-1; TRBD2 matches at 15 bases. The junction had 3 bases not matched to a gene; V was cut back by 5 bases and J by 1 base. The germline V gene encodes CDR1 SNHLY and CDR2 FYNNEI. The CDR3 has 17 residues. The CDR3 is CASSPGLAGGSYNEQFF. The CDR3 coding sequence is TGTGCCAGCAGTCCGGGACTAGCGGGGGGTTCCTACAATGAGCAGTTCTTC.

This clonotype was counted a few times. The CDR3 loop reads CASSFTSGTLGEQYF. The CDR3 bases are TGTGCCAGCAGCTTTACTAGCGGGACTTTAGGGGAGCAGTACTTC. This chain links TRBV7-2 with TRBJ2-7; 10 bases agree with TRBD2. The CDR3 runs 15 residues. Germline trimming cut 3 bases from V and 7 bases from J; bases unmatched to any gene: 9. Germline V lookup: CDR1 SGHTA, CDR2 FQGNSA.

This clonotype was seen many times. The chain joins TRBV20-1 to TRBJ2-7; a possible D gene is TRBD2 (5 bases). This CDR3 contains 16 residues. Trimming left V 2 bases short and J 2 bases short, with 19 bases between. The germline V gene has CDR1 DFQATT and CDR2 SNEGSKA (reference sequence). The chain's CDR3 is CSARMEVFASPYEQYF. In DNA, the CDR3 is TGCAGTGCTAGAATGGAGGTCTTCGCGTCCCCCTACGAGCAGTACTTC.

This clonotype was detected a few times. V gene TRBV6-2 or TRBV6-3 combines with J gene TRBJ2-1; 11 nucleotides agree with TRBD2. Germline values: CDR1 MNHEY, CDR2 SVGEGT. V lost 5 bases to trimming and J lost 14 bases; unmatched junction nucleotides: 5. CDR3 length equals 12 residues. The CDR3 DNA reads TGTGCCAGCAGTCATAGCGGGAGGGCCGAGTTCTTC. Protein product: CASSHSGRAEFF.

The CDR3 here is CATRKTNTGELFF. CDR3 DNA: TGTGCCACCCGAAAGACCAACACCGGGGAGCTGTTTTTT. The J gene is TRBJ2-2, the V gene TRBV2; D remains unclear. The V end was cut by 10 bases, the J end by 2 bases, with 11 bases between. The CDR3 runs 13 residues. The germline CDR1 and CDR2 sequences are SNHLY and FYNNEI.

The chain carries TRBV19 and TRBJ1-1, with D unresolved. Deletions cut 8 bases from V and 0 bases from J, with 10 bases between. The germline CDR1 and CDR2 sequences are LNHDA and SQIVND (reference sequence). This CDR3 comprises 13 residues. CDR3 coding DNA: TGTGCCAGTTTTGGGCAGTTGAACACTGAAGCTTTCTTT. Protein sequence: CASFGQLNTEAFF.

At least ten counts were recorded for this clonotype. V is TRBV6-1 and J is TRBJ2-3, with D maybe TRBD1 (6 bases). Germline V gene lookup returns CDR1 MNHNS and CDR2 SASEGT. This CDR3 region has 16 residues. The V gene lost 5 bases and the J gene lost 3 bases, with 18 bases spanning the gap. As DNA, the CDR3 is TGTGCCAGCAGTACCCACAGGGTTGAAGGGACAGATACGCAGTATTTT. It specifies CASSTHRVEGTDTQYF.

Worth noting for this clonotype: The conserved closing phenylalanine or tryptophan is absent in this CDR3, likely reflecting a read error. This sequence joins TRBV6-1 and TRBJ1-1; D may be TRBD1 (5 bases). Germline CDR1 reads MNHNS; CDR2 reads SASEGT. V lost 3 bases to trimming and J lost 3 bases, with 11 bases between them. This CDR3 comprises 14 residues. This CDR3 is CASSDGAGHTEAFL. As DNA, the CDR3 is TGTGCCAGCAGTGATGGGGCCGGGCACACTGAAGCTTTCCTT.

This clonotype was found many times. This chain's CDR3 is CASTKEYNEQFF. DNA of the CDR3: TGTGCCAGCACTAAGGAATACAATGAGCAGTTCTTC. This chain joins TRBV2 and TRBJ2-1; no definite D call. The V gene lost 7 bases and the J gene lost 4 bases, with 8 bases spanning the gap. This CDR3 has 12 residues. The germline V gene encodes CDR1 SNHLY and CDR2 FYNNEI. Full variable domain (outside the CDR3, taken from reference TRBV2 and TRBJ2-1): EPEVTQTPSHQVTQMGQEVILRCVPISNHLYFYWYRQILGQKVEFLVSFYNNEISEKSEIFDDQFSVERPDGSNFTLKIRSTKLEDSAMYFCASTKEYNEQFFGPGTRLTVL.

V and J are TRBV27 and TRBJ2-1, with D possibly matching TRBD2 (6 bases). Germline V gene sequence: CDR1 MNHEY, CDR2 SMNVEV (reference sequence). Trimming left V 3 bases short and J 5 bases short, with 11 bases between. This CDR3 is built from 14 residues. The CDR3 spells CASSFPGVDNEQFF. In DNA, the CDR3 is TGTGCCAGCAGTTTCCCGGGGGTTGACAATGAGCAGTTCTTC.

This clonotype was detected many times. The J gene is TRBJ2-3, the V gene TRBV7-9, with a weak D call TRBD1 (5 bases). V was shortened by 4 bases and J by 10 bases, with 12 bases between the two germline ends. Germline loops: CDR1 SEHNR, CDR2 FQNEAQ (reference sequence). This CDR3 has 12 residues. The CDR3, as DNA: TGTGCCAGCAGCTACGACAGTGGGGCGCAGTATTTT. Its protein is CASSYDSGAQYF.

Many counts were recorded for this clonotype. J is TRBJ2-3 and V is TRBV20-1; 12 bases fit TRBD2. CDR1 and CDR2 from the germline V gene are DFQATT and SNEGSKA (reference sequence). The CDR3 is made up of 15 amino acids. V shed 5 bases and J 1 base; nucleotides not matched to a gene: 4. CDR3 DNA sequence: TGCAGTGCTCCCCGGACTAGCGGGGGCACAGATACGCAGTATTTT. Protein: CSAPRTSGGTDTQYF.

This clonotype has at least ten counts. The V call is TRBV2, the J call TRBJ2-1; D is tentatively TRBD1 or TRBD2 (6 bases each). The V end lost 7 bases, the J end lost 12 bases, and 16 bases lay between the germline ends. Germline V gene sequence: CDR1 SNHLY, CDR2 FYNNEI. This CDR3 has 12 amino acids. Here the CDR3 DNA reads TGTGCCAGCACTGCCGGGGGCCTGGGGCAGTTCTTC. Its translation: CASTAGGLGQFF.

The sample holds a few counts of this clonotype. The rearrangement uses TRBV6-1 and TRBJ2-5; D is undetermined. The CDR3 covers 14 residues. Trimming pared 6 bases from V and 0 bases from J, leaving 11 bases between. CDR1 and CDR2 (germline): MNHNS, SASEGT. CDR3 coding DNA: TGTGCCAGCAGGCCCTTCCTGCACCAAGAGACCCAGTACTTC. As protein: CASRPFLHQETQYF.

The CDR3 region has the DNA TGCAGTGCTCCCCGAGCGGGGAAGATGCACGAGCAGTACTTC. This codes for CSAPRAGKMHEQYF. The chain has TRBV20-1 and TRBJ2-7; TRBD2 matches 7 bases. V lost 5 bases and J lost 5; bases outside the gene matches: 12. Germline V gene lookup returns CDR1 DFQATT and CDR2 SNEGSKA (reference sequence). The CDR3 runs to 14 residues.

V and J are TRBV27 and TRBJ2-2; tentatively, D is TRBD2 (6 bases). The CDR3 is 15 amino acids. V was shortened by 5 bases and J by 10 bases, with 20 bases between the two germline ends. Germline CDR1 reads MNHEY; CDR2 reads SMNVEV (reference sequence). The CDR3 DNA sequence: TGTGCCAGCAGTCCCGGAACGAGGAGGGGCAAGGAGCTGTTTTTT. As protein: CASSPGTRRGKELFF.

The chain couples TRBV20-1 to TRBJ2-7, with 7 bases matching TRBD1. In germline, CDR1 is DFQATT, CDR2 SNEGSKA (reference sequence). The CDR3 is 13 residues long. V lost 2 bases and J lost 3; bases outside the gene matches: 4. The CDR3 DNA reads TGCAGTGCTAGAAACCAGGGGGACTACGAGCAGTACTTC. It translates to CSARNQGDYEQYF.

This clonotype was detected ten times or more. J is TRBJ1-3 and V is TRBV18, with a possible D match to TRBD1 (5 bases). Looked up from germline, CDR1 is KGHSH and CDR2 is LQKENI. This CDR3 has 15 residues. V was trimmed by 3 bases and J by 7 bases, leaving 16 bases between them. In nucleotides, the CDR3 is TGTGCCAGCTCACCCATCCAGGGTTACGGGAACACCATATATTTT. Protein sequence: CASSPIQGYGNTIYF.

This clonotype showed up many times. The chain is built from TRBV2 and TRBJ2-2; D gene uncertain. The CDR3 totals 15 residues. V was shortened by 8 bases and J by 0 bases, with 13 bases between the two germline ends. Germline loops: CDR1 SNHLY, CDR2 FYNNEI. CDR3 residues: CASHPTRTNTGELFF. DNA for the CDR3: TGTGCCAGCCACCCGACACGCACGAACACCGGGGAGCTGTTTTTT.

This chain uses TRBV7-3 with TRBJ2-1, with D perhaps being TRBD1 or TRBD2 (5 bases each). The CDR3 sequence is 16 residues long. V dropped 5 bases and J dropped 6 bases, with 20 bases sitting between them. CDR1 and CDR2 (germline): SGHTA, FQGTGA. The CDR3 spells CASSPSNPGTANEQFF. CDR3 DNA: TGTGCCAGCAGCCCGAGTAACCCAGGGACGGCCAATGAGCAGTTCTTC.

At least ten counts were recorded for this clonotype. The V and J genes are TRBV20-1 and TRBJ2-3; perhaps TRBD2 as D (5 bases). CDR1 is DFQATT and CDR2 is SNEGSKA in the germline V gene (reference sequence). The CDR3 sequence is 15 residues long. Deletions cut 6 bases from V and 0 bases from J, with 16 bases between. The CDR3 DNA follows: TGCAGTGCCCGGGCTGGCGGGTATAGCACAGATACGCAGTATTTT. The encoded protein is CSARAGGYSTDTQYF.

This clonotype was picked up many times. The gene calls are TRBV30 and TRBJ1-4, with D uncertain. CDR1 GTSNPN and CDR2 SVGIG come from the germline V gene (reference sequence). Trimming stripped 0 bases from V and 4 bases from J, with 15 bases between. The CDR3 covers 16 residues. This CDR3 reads CAWSVSARRNNEKLFF. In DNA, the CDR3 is TGTGCCTGGAGTGTATCGGCCCGACGGAATAATGAAAAACTGTTTTTT.

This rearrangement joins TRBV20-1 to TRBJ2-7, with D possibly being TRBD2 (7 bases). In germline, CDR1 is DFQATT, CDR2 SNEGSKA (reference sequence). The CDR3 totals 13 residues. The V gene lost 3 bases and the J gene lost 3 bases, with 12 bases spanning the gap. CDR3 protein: CSASGRGLYEQYF. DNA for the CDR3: TGCAGTGCTAGTGGGCGGGGGCTCTACGAGCAGTACTTC.

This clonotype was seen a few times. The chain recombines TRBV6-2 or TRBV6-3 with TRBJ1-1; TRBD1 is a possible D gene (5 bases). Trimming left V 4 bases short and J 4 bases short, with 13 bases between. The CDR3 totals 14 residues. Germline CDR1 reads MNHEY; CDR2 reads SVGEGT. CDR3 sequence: CASSLNRIRTEAFF. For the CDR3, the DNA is TGTGCCAGCAGTTTAAACAGGATCCGCACTGAAGCTTTCTTT.

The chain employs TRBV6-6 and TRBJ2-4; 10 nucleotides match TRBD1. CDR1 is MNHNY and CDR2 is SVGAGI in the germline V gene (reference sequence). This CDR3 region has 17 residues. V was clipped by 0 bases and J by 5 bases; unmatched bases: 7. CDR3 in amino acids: CASSYSINGQGENIQYF. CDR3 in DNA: TGTGCCAGCAGTTACTCGATAAATGGACAGGGGGAAAACATTCAGTACTTC.

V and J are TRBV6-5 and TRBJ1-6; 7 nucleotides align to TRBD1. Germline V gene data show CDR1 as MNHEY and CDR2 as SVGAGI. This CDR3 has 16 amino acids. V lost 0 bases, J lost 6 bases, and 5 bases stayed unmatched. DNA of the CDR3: TGTGCCAGCAGTTACTCCTCGACAGGGTCTAATTCACCCCTCCACTTT. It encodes CASSYSSTGSNSPLHF.

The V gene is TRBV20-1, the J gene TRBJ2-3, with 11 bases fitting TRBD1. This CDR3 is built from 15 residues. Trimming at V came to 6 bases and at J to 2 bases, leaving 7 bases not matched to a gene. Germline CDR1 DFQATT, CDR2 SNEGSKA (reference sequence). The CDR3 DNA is TGCAGTGCCCAGGCGGACAGGGGGCTCACAGATACGCAGTATTTT. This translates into CSAQADRGLTDTQYF.

The chain's CDR3 is CASSPELVPGELFF. CDR3 bases: TGTGCCAGCAGCCCGGAACTAGTGCCTGGGGAGCTGTTTTTT. V and J are TRBV14 and TRBJ2-2, with a tentative D call TRBD2 (5 bases). CDR1 SGHDN and CDR2 FVKESK come from the germline V gene. The V end was cut by 4 bases, the J end by 8 bases, with 14 bases between. The CDR3 extends over 14 amino acids.

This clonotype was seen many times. The CDR3 loop is CASSALTDTEAFF. Here the CDR3 DNA reads TGTGCCAGCAGTGCCCTAACGGACACTGAAGCTTTCTTT. This sequence joins TRBV6-1 and TRBJ1-1, with D hard to call. Germline lookup yields CDR1 MNHNS and CDR2 SASEGT. Between the trimmed V and J ends, which lost 4 bases and 3 bases, there was a span of 9 bases. This CDR3 comprises 13 residues.